The 10 T cell receptor beta chains below were found in one sample sequenced in a study of cytomegalovirus exposure and HLA in healthy donors. Primers included in the PCR were 60 Vbeta and 13 Jbeta primers. TCRdb's copy holds only in-frame clones and misses some; the assay was immunoSEQ multiplex PCR. Seen here are roughly 150,000 clones, roughly 65% observed once, and the top ten hold 4% to 5%. Sequencing used PBMCs. These TCRs come from a man aged 18 to 35 in good health and CMV-seropositive.

The J gene is TRBJ1-4, the V gene TRBV7-6; D is undetermined. The germline V gene encodes CDR1 SGHVS and CDR2 FNYEAQ. The CDR3 extends over 14 amino acids. V lost 0 bases to trimming and J lost 10 bases, with 12 bases between them. This CDR3 is CASSLAMREGKLFF. The CDR3 DNA reads as TGTGCCAGCAGCTTAGCGATGCGGGAGGGAAAACTGTTTTTT.

The V call is TRBV28, the J call TRBJ1-1; 9 bases fit TRBD1. The CDR3 runs to 12 residues. J gave up 11 bases and V 10 bases, and 11 bases lay outside the gene matches. Germline V lookup: CDR1 MDHEN, CDR2 SYDVKM. The CDR3 spells CATSGDRDWAFF. DNA for the CDR3: TGTGCCACCTCTGGGGACAGGGATTGGGCTTTCTTT.

This clone has a single count. The rearrangement uses TRBV27 and TRBJ2-3; TRBD2 matches 9 bases. J gave up 2 bases and V 0 bases, and 6 bases lay outside the gene matches. Germline CDR1 is MNHEY and CDR2 is SMNVEV (reference sequence). This CDR3 has 17 amino acids. The CDR3 DNA follows: TGTGCCAGCAGTTTATCGGGTAGCGGGGGAACCACAGATACGCAGTATTTT. Protein: CASSLSGSGGTTDTQYF.

The chain carries TRBV5-1 and TRBJ2-7; TRBD2 agrees at 8 bases. The V and J ends lost 0 bases and 2 bases, in that order; junction bases with no gene match: 4. The CDR3 contains 15 residues. The germline gives CDR1 SGHRS, CDR2 YFSETQ. CDR3 nucleotides: TGCGCCAGCAGCTTGGCGGGAGGGGACACCTACGAGCAGTACGTC. Residues: CASSLAGGDTYEQYV.

The chain has TRBV28 and TRBJ1-2; D gene ambiguous. CDR1 is MDHEN and CDR2 is SYDVKM in the germline V gene. This CDR3 has 13 amino acids. With 4 bases removed from V and 4 bases from J, the gap between germline ends came to 10 bases. The CDR3 here is CASSSDAGYGYTF. The CDR3, as DNA: TGTGCCAGCAGTTCCGACGCAGGCTATGGCTACACCTTC.

V usage is TRBV11-2 and J usage is TRBJ2-2; TRBD2 agrees at 7 bases. The junction had 6 bases not matched to a gene; V was cut back by 5 bases and J by 3 bases. The CDR3 totals 15 residues. Germline assignment: CDR1 SGHAT and CDR2 FQNNGV. The CDR3 protein is CASSPWAGDTGELFF. CDR3 nucleotide sequence: TGTGCCAGCAGCCCCTGGGCGGGAGACACCGGGGAGCTGTTTTTT.

This chain uses TRBV1 with TRBJ1-1; the tabulated D call, TRBD1, remains unverified against the DNA. TRBV1 is termed a pseudogene. The CDR3 extends over 16 amino acids. The CDR3 protein is CTSSQALGQMNTEAFF. The DNA of the CDR3 is TGCACCAGCAGCCAAGCCTTAGGACAGATGAACACTGAAGCTTTCTTT.

The CDR3 is CASILWVRDRGNQPQHF. The CDR3, as DNA: TGTGCCAGCATCTTATGGGTCCGGGACAGGGGAAATCAGCCCCAGCATTTT. J is TRBJ1-5 and V is TRBV27; 10 bases line up with TRBD1. Germline lookup yields CDR1 MNHEY and CDR2 SMNVEV (reference sequence). The CDR3 extends over 17 amino acids. V shed 7 bases, J shed 4 bases, and the junction held 13 bases outside the gene matches.

This rearrangement joins TRBV4-1 to TRBJ1-5, with D hard to call. The V end lost 4 bases, the J end lost 7 bases, and 17 bases lay between the germline ends. The V gene's germline CDR1 is MGHRA and CDR2 YSYEKL. The CDR3 totals 15 residues. This chain's CDR3 is CASSLRRGSGQPQHF. The CDR3 nucleotides are TGCGCCAGCAGCCTTAGGAGAGGGAGCGGGCAGCCCCAGCATTTT.

The V gene is TRBV21-1, the J gene TRBJ2-5; the tabulated D call, TRBD2, remains unverified against the DNA. TRBV21-1 is described as a pseudogene. This CDR3 has 16 residues. DNA of the CDR3: TGTGCCAGCAGCCAAGCCCACGGGGGGGGCCGGGAGACCCAGTACTTC. This encodes CASSQAHGGGRETQYF.